Presented here are 20 T cell receptor beta chains from one specimen sequenced in a study of blood T cell repertoires in COVID-19. Profiling relied on immunoSEQ multiplex PCR, and the TCRdb table lists in-frame clones only, not all of them. The data hold around 190,000 clones, with roughly 77% observed a single time. Sequencing was carried out using peripheral blood. These receptors originate from a woman aged 40 to 49 with COVID-19, enrolled during active disease.

The chain recombines TRBV19 with TRBJ1-5; 8 bases are shared with TRBD1. Germline trimming cut 0 bases from V and 5 bases from J; bases unmatched to any gene: 3. This CDR3 region has 15 residues. CDR1 and CDR2 from the germline V gene are LNHDA and SQIVND (reference sequence). Here the CDR3 reads CASSIEGQVYQPQHF. In DNA form, the CDR3 reads TGTGCCAGTAGTATAGAGGGACAGGTTTATCAGCCCCAGCATTTT.

This chain uses TRBV7-9 with TRBJ1-2; D might be TRBD1 (6 bases). Trimming took off 1 base at V and 8 bases at J, with 14 bases between the two ends. Germline V lookup: CDR1 SEHNR, CDR2 FQNEAQ (reference sequence). This CDR3 spans 14 amino acids. For the CDR3, the DNA is TGTGCCAGCAGCTTAGATGGCGGGGGCAGGGGCTACACCTTC. Translating gives CASSLDGGGRGYTF.

The chain carries TRBV3-1 (or the pseudogene TRBV3-2) and TRBJ2-2; D gene unclear. CDR1 is LGHDT, CDR2 YNNKEL, per germline (reference sequence). The CDR3 runs 14 residues. V lost 0 bases, J lost 1 base, and 3 bases lay in between. DNA of the CDR3: TGTGCCAGCAGCCAAGACCAGAACACCGGGGAGCTGTTTTTT. It translates to CASSQDQNTGELFF.

The rearrangement joins TRBV27 to TRBJ2-1; 8 bases fit TRBD2. CDR1 is MNHEY and CDR2 is SMNVEV in the germline V gene (reference sequence). The CDR3 length is 14 residues. Unmatched junction bases numbered 2, after V lost 6 bases and J lost 1 base. CDR3: CASRTGGSYNEQFF. CDR3 sequence (DNA): TGTGCCAGCAGGACGGGAGGGTCCTACAATGAGCAGTTCTTC.

The gene calls are TRBV18 and TRBJ1-2; perhaps TRBD1 as D (6 bases). Germline CDR1 and CDR2: KGHSH and LQKENI. CDR3 size: 15 residues. Trimming removed 0 bases from V and 5 bases from J, with 13 bases in between. The DNA for the CDR3 is TGTGCCAGCTCACCACCGATGGACAGTGGGTATGGCTACACCTTC. This sequence encodes CASSPPMDSGYGYTF.

The rearrangement links TRBV4-1 to TRBJ2-5, with D possibly matching TRBD1 (6 bases). The CDR3 consists of 14 residues. Trimming took 4 bases from V and 4 from J, leaving 13 bases between them. The germline V gene encodes CDR1 MGHRA and CDR2 YSYEKL. In nucleotides, the CDR3 is TGCGCCAGCAGCCTGAACACAGGGTTAGAGACCCAGTACTTC. This codes for CASSLNTGLETQYF.

Only one count was recorded for this clone. The CDR3 here is CASSQDSGPYYEQYF. In DNA form, the CDR3 reads TGTGCCAGCAGCCAAGACAGCGGGCCCTACTACGAGCAGTACTTC. The rearrangement uses TRBV4-2 and TRBJ2-7; D is perhaps TRBD2 (6 bases). This CDR3 has 15 amino acids. With 0 bases removed from V and 3 bases from J, the gap between germline ends came to 12 bases. The germline V gene encodes CDR1 LGHNA and CDR2 YNFKEQ.

This rearrangement joins TRBV18 to TRBJ2-1, with TRBD2 matching 13 bases. Germline CDR1 reads KGHSH; CDR2 reads LQKENI. CDR3 length: 18 amino acids. V shed 4 bases and J 2 bases; nucleotides not matched to a gene: 8. CDR3: CASSRTSGSPGTYNEQFF. CDR3 DNA: TGTGCCAGCTCACGGACTAGCGGGAGCCCGGGGACCTACAATGAGCAGTTCTTC.

The rearrangement joins TRBV20-1 to TRBJ1-2; TRBD1 agrees at 8 bases. The CDR3 totals 11 residues. Germline CDR1 reads DFQATT; CDR2 reads SNEGSKA (reference sequence). Germline trimming cut 3 bases from V and 12 bases from J; bases unmatched to any gene: 6. This CDR3 is CSASPGTGDTF. Written as DNA, the CDR3 is TGCAGTGCTAGTCCCGGGACAGGAGACACCTTC.

This clone was seen just once. Other DNA sequences in the same sample also yield this CDR3. The V call is TRBV18, the J call TRBJ1-2; tentative D call: TRBD1 (6 bases). The CDR3 is made up of 14 amino acids. In germline, CDR1 is KGHSH, CDR2 LQKENI. Trimming stripped 2 bases from V and 4 bases from J, with 11 bases between. Written as DNA, the CDR3 is TGTGCCAGCTCACCAACGCAGGGGTTCTATGGCTACACCTTC. It specifies CASSPTQGFYGYTF.

The chain links TRBV7-7 to TRBJ2-1, with D tentatively TRBD2 (5 bases). This CDR3 has 15 residues. Looked up from germline, CDR1 is SSHAT and CDR2 is FNYEAQ (reference sequence). Trimming pared 2 bases from V and 0 bases from J, leaving 8 bases between. DNA of the CDR3: TGTGCCAGCAGCTTAACGGGGAGCTCCTACAATGAGCAGTTCTTC. Translated, it gives CASSLTGSSYNEQFF.

The genes are TRBV24-1 and TRBJ2-3; weak D call: TRBD2 (5 bases). CDR3 length: 14 residues. Trimming removed 3 bases at V and 4 bases at J, with 10 bases between. Germline values: CDR1 KGHDR, CDR2 SFDVKD. CDR3 region: CATSDREGADTQYF. Written as DNA, the CDR3 is TGTGCCACCAGTGATCGTGAGGGAGCAGATACGCAGTATTTT.

The genes are TRBV5-4 and TRBJ1-2; 8 nucleotides line up with TRBD1. CDR3 length: 15 amino acids. Germline V gene data show CDR1 as SGHNT and CDR2 as YYREEE (reference sequence). Trimming took 4 bases from V and 4 from J; bases not matched to a gene: 9. The CDR3 nucleotides are TGTGCCAGCAGCCCGGCCCGACAGGGGAGCTATGGCTACACCTTC. Translated, it gives CASSPARQGSYGYTF.

The chain joins TRBV9 to TRBJ1-3; weak D call: TRBD1 (5 bases). The CDR3 loop spans 14 amino acids. The V gene lost 2 bases and the J gene lost 3 bases, with 9 bases spanning the gap. The germline V gene encodes CDR1 SGDLS and CDR2 YYNGEE. CDR3 in DNA: TGTGCCAGCAGCGTTGGGGGGGGTGGAAACACCATATATTTT. Encoded protein: CASSVGGGGNTIYF.

This clone was detected only once. J is TRBJ1-1 and V is TRBV5-1; 7 nucleotides match TRBD1. V shed 5 bases and J 5 bases; nucleotides not matched to a gene: 6. The germline V gene has CDR1 SGHRS and CDR2 YFSETQ. The CDR3 has 13 residues. The DNA for the CDR3 is TGCGCCAGCAGAAACAGGGGTAATACTGAAGCTTTCTTT. This codes for CASRNRGNTEAFF.

This chain uses TRBV4-1 with TRBJ1-1; 9 bases align to TRBD1. Germline-derived CDR1 and CDR2 are MGHRA and YSYEKL. V trimming: 3 bases; J trimming: 0 bases; junction bases outside the gene matches: 5. CDR3 length: 16 residues. The CDR3 reads CASSHRTGAMNTEAFF. CDR3 nucleotides: TGCGCCAGCAGCCACCGGACAGGGGCAATGAACACTGAAGCTTTCTTT.

The chain employs TRBV30 and TRBJ1-5; possibly TRBD1 for D (6 bases). This CDR3 comprises 15 residues. Germline V gene lookup returns CDR1 GTSNPN and CDR2 SVGIG (reference sequence). Trimming left V 3 bases short and J 2 bases short, with 14 bases between. Here the CDR3 DNA reads TGTGCCTGGAGCAAACACAGGGCTCGCAATCAGCCCCAGCATTTT. Its protein is CAWSKHRARNQPQHF.

In this sample, this clone turned up a few times. The rearrangement joins TRBV2 to TRBJ1-4, with a tentative D call TRBD1 (6 bases). Trimming shortened V by 6 bases and J by 3 bases, and 14 bases separated the two germline ends. From germline, CDR1 is SNHLY and CDR2 FYNNEI. The CDR3 loop spans 15 amino acids. In DNA, the CDR3 is TGTGCCAGCAGCGCCACAGGGCGGGCTAATGAAAAACTGTTTTTT. This gives the protein CASSATGRANEKLFF.

This clone was counted once. This chain's CDR3 is CASSLTKTGALNEKLFF. Here the CDR3 DNA reads TGCGCCAGCAGCTTGACGAAAACAGGGGCCCTTAATGAAAAACTGTTTTTT. The chain links TRBV5-1 to TRBJ1-4; 7 bases map to TRBD1. Per the germline V gene, CDR1 is SGHRS and CDR2 is YFSETQ. The trim removed 1 base at V and 4 bases at J, leaving 10 bases unmatched. The CDR3 spans 17 residues.

The rearrangement joins TRBV6-2 or TRBV6-3 to TRBJ1-4; 9 bases are shared with TRBD1. Germline assignment: CDR1 MNHEY and CDR2 SVGEGT. This CDR3 comprises 17 residues. V was pared by 2 bases and J by 7 bases, with 11 bases of the junction left unmatched. This chain's CDR3 is CASSYNRGQGHREKLFF. The CDR3 nucleotides are TGTGCCAGCAGTTACAACCGAGGACAGGGGCATCGTGAAAAACTGTTTTTT.